The clone carrying this TCR beta chain was picked up a small number of times. Its cognate antigen is unknown. The sample originates from a study of response to subunit inactivated influenza vaccine. Overall study findings and caveats: Each seasonal flu vaccination may recruit only limited new T cells, authors suggested.

MiXCR was run by TCRdb on the RT-PCR reads, yielding one entry per CDR3 protein. This table has about 780,000 distinct CDR3 sequences, 18% appearing once. The receptor was derived from a man aged 50-59 years who received an inactivated influenza vaccine. The sample in question was PBMCs from blood, obtained less than 6 days after vaccination.

The CDR3 region has the DNA TGTGCCAGCAGTTGGACTAGCGGGGGCTACAATGAGCAGTTCTTC. It encodes CASSWTSGGYNEQFF. This chain links TRBV6-5 with TRBJ2-1, with 13 bases that match TRBD2. V shed 4 bases and J 3 bases; nucleotides not matched to a gene: 0. Germline CDR1 is MNHEY and CDR2 is SVGAGI. This CDR3 has 15 amino acids.